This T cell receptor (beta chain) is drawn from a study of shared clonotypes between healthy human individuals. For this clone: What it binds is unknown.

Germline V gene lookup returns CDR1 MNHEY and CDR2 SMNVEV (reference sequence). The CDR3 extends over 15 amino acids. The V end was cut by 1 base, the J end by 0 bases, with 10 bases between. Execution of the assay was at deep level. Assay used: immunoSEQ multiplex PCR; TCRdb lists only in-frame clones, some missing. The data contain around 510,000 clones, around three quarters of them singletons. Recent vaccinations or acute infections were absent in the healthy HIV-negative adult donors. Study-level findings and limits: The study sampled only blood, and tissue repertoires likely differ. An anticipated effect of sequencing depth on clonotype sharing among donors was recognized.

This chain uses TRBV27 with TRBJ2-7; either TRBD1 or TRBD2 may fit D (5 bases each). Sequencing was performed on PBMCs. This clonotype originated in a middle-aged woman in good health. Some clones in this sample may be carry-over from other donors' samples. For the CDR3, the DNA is TGTGCCAGCAGTTTATTCCCGGGGCCCTCCTACGAGCAGTACTTC. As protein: CASSLFPGPSYEQYF.